Detailed here is one T cell receptor (beta chain). Its antigen remains unknown. Trimming shortened V by 0 bases and J by 0 bases, and 5 bases separated the two germline ends. CDR1 and CDR2 from the germline V gene are MGHDK and SYGVNS. The CDR3 has 14 residues. The data were taken from a study of cytomegalovirus exposure and HLA in healthy donors. Study conclusions and caveats: A later analysis reportedly identified an Asian-associated ancestry cluster as carrying fewer N-insertions than the roughly 700-donor mean. A missense DCLRE1C variant was associated with V- and J-gene trimming of TCR beta chains in a later analysis, and an independent cohort replicated the association. TCR sequences were mostly rare, though some public TCRs occurred in many donors. Researchers had no immune exposure information except CMV serostatus available.

A multiplex PCR was run with 60 Vbeta primers and 13 Jbeta primers. The method was immunoSEQ multiplex PCR; TCRdb's version includes in-frame clones alone and lacks a portion of them. Its table lists tens of thousands of clones. Sequencing was carried out using PBMCs. The chain has TRBV25-1 and TRBJ2-5; D gene unclear. The clonotype comes from a woman aged 25-40 years in good health and CMV-seronegative. CDR3 protein: CASSEYDNQETQYF. As DNA, the CDR3 is TGTGCCAGCAGTGAATACGACAACCAAGAGACCCAGTACTTC.